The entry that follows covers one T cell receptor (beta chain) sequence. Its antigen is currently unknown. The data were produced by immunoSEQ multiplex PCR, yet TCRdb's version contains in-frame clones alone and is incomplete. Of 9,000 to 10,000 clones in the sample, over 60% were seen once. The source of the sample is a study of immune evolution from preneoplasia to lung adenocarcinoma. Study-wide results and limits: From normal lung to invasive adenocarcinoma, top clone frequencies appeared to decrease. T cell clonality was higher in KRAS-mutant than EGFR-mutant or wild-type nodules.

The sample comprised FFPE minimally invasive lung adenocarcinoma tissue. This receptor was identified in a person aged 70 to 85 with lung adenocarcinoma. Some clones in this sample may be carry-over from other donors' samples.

For the CDR3, the DNA is TGTGCCAGCAGCCCCAGGGGGCGGCTCACTGAAGCTTTCTTT. Amino acid sequence: CASSPRGRLTEAFF. The gene calls are TRBV21-1 and TRBJ1-1; TRBD1, the table's D call, lacks a check against the DNA. TRBV21-1 corresponds to a pseudogene. There are 14 residues in the CDR3.